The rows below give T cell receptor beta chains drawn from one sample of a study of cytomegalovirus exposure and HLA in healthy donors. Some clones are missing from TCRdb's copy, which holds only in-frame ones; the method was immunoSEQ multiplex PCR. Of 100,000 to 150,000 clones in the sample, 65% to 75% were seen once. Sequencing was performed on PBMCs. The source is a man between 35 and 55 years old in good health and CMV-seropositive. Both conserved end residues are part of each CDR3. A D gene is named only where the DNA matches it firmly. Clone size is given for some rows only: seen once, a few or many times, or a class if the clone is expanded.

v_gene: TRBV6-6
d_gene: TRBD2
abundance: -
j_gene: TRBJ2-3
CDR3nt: TGTGCCAGCAGCCCAGCAACTAGCGGATACACAGATACGCAGTATTTT
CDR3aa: CASSPATSGYTDTQYF

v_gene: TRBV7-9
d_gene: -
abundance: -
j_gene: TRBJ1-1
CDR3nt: TGTGCCAGCAGCCCAGGGGCGACGAACACTGAAGCTTTCTTT
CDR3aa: CASSPGATNTEAFF

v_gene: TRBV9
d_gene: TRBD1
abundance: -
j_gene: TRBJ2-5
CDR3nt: TGTGCCAGCAGCGTAGAAGGACAGGGGGGGGGAGAGACCCAGTACTTC
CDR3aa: CASSVEGQGGGETQYF

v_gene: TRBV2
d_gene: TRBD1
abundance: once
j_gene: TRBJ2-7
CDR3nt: TGTGCCAGCAGTGAATTTTTCACAGGGGGAGCCGAGCAGTACTTC
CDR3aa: CASSEFFTGGAEQYF

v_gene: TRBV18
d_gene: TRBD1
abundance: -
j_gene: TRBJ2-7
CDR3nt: TGTGCCAGCTCAGATGGGACAGCGCTAGGTCGCGGCTACGAGCAGTACTTC
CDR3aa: CASSDGTALGRGYEQYF

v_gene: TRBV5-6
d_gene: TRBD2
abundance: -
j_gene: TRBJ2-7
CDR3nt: TGTGCCAGCAGCTTGGGGCTAGCGGGAGATTACGAGCAGTACTTC
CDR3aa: CASSLGLAGDYEQYF

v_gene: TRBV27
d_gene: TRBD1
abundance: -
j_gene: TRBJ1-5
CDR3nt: TGTGCCAGCAGTTCTATCTGGACAGGCCCCAATCAGCCCCAGCATTTT
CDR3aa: CASSSIWTGPNQPQHF

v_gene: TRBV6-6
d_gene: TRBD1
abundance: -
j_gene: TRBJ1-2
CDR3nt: TGTGCCAGCAGTCTCGGGACAGTCGGTGGCTACACCTTC
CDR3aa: CASSLGTVGGYTF

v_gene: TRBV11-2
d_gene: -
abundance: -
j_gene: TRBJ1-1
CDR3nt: TGTGCCAGCAGCTACTCAGGTATGGGTGAAGCTTTCTTT
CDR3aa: CASSYSGMGEAFF

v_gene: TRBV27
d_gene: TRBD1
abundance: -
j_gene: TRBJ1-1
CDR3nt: TGTGCCAGCAGTGTTCCGGGACAGGGGGCGAAGCGAGCTTTCTTT
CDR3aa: CASSVPGQGAKRAFF

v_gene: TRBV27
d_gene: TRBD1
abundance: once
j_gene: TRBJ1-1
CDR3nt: TGTGCCAGCAGCGGACAGGCATTGGGCACTGAAGCTTTCTTT
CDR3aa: CASSGQALGTEAFF

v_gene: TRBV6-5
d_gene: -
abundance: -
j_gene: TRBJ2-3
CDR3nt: TGTGCCAGCAGTTACCGCGGGATCAGCACAGATACGCAGTATTTT
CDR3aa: CASSYRGISTDTQYF

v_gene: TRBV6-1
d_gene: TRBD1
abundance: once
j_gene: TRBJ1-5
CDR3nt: TGTGCCAGCAGTGCCCCGGGACAGGGGGCCGGCAATCAGCCCCAGCATTTT
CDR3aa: CASSAPGQGAGNQPQHF

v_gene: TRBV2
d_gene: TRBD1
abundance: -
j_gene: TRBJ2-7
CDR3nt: TGTGCCAGCAGTAGGGACAGGGGGGTCCACGAGCAGTACTTC
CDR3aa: CASSRDRGVHEQYF

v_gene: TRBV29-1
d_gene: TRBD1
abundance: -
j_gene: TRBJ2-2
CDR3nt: TGCAGCGCCAAGAACAGGGGCGGCACCGGGGAGCTGTTTTTT
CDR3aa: CSAKNRGGTGELFF

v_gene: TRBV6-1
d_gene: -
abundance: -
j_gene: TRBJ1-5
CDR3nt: TGTGCCAGCAGTGCAGGGGTGAGTCAGCCCCAGCATTTT
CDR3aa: CASSAGVSQPQHF

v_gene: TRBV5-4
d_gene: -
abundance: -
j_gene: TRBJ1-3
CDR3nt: TGTGCCAGCAGTTCCACAGGGATAAACTCTGGAAACACCATATATTTT
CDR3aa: CASSSTGINSGNTIYF

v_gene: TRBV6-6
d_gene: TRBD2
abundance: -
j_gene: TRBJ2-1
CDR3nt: TGTGCCAGCAGTTTTAGCGGGGGAGACAATGAGCAGTTCTTC
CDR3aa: CASSFSGGDNEQFF

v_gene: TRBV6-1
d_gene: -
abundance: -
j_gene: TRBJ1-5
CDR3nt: TGTGCCAGCACTCACACCAGCAATCAGCCCCAGCATTTT
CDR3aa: CASTHTSNQPQHF

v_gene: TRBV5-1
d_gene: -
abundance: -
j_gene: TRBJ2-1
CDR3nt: TGCGCCAGTACCAACTTTAATCACAATGAGCAGTTCTTC
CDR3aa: CASTNFNHNEQFF

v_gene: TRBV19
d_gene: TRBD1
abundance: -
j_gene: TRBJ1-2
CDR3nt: TGTGCCAGTAGTCCGGGACAGGGCTATGGCTACACCTTC
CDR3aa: CASSPGQGYGYTF

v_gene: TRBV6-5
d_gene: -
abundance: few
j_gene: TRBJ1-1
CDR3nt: TGTGCCAGCAGCCTCAGGACAGTGAACACTGAAGCTTTCTTT
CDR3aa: CASSLRTVNTEAFF

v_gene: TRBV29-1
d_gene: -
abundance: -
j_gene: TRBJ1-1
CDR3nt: TGCAGCGTTACCCAACCCGGACAGCGGAACACTGAAGCTTTCTTT
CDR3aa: CSVTQPGQRNTEAFF

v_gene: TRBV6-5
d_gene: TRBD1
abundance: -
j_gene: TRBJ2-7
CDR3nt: TGTGCCAGCAGTCCCTCGGGACAGTACGAGCAGTACTTC
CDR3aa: CASSPSGQYEQYF

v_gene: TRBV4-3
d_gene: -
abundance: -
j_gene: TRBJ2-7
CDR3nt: TGCGCCAGCAGCCAAGATAAGAGCTCCTACGAGCAGTACTTC
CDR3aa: CASSQDKSSYEQYF

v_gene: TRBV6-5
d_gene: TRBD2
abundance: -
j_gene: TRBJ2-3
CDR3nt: TGTGCCAGCAACCGCGGGGGGGGCACAGATACGCAGTATTTT
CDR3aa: CASNRGGGTDTQYF

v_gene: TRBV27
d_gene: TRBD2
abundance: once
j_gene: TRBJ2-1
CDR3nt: TGTGCCAGCAGTTTCGGGACTAGTAATGAGCAGTTCTTC
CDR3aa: CASSFGTSNEQFF

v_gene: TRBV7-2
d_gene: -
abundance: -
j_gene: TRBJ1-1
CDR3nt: TGTGCCAGCAGCTTAGACAGGGTTAAAACTGAAGCTTTCTTT
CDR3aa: CASSLDRVKTEAFF

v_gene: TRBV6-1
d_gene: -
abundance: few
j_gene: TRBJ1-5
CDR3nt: TGTGCCAGCAGGTTTGGTCAGGGGTACAATCAGCCCCAGCATTTT
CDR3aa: CASRFGQGYNQPQHF

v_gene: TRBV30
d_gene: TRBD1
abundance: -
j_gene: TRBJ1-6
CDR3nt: TGTGCCTGGAGTCCGGACAGGGGGAGCTCCTATAATTCACCCCTCCACTTT
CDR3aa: CAWSPDRGSSYNSPLHF

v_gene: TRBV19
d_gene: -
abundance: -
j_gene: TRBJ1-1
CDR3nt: TGTGCCAGTAGTACGGGCCCGGGGGGCACTGAAGCTTTCTTT
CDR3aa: CASSTGPGGTEAFF

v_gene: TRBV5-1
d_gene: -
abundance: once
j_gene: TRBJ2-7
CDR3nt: TGCGCCAGCAGCGGGGGACAATCTCTTGTCGACGAGCAGTACTTC
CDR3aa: CASSGGQSLVDEQYF

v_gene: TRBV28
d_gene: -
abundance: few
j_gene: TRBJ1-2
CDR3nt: TGTGCCAGCAGACGTCCCGGGATCCACTATGGCTACACCTTC
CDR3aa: CASRRPGIHYGYTF

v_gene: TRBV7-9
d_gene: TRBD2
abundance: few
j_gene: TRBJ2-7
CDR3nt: TGTGCCAGCAGCAACCGGGACTACTCCTACGAGCAGTACTTC
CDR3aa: CASSNRDYSYEQYF

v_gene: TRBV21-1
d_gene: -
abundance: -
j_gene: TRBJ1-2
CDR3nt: TGTGCCAGCAGCAAACCTCTTCGCAAAGCGGGGCCTTCTGGGGGCTACACCTTC
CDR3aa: CASSKPLRKAGPSGGYTF

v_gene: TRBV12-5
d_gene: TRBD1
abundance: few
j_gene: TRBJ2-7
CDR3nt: TGTGCTAGTGGTTTGGTACTAGGGACAGGGTACTACGAGCAGTACTTC
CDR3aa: CASGLVLGTGYYEQYF

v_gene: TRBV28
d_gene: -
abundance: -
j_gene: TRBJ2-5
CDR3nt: TGTGCCAGCAGTTTATTCCCAAAAGAGACCCAGTACTTC
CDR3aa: CASSLFPKETQYF

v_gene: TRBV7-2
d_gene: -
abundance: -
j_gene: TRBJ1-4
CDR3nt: TGTGCCAGCAGCCAACAATGGGAGAATGAAAAACTGTTTTTT
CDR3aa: CASSQQWENEKLFF

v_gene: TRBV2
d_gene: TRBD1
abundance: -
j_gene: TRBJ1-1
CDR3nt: TGTGCCAGCAGTGAATTTTATCGGAGGACAGGGCACACTGAAGCTTTCTTT
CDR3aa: CASSEFYRRTGHTEAFF

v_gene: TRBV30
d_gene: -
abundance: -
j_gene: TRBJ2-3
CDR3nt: TGTGCCTGGAGTGTACAGGGTGAAGATACGCAGTATTTT
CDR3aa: CAWSVQGEDTQYF

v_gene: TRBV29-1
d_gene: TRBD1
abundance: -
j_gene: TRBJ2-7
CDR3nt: TGCAGCGTCCAACCCGGGACAGGGGGCTACGAGCAGTACTTC
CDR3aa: CSVQPGTGGYEQYF

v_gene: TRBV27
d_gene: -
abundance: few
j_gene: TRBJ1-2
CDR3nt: TGTGCCAGCAGTCGGGTGGGGGGGGCCGCTAACTATGGCTACACCTTC
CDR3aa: CASSRVGGAANYGYTF

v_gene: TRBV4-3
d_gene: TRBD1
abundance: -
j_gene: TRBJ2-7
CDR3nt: TGCGCCAGCAGCCAAGCCCCGGGACAGGGGATTTACGAGCAGTACTTC
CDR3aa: CASSQAPGQGIYEQYF

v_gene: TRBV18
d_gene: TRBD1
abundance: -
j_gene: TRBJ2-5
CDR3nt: TGTGCCAGCTCTCCAAGTGGAGGACAGGACCAGACCCAGTACTTC
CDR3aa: CASSPSGGQDQTQYF

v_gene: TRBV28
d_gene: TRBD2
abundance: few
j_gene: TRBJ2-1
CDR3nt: TGTGCCAGCAGTTTCACGGGACTAGCGGGAGGAGGCAATGAGCAGTTCTTC
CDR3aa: CASSFTGLAGGGNEQFF

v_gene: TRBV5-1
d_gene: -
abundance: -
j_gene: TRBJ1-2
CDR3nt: TGCGCCAGCAGCCCCGACAGCTTCTATGGCTACACCTTC
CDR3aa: CASSPDSFYGYTF

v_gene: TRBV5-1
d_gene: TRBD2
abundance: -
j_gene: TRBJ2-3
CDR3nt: TGCGCCAGCAAGGGACTAGCGGGGAATACAGATACGCAGTATTTT
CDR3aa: CASKGLAGNTDTQYF

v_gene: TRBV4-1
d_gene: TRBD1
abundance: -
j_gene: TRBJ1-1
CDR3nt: TGCGCCAGCAGCCAAGTTCAGGGGGGAGGCACTGAAGCTTTCTTT
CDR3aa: CASSQVQGGGTEAFF

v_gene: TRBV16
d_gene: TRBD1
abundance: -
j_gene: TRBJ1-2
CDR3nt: TGTGCCAGCAGCCTCGCTCCGCACAGGGGGCCCGGATATGGCTACACCTTC
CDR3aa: CASSLAPHRGPGYGYTF

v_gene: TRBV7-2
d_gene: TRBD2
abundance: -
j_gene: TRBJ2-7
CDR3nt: TGTGCCAGCAGCTTCCGATGGACTAGCGGGAGACTCCAGGGCTACGAGCAGTACTTC
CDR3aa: CASSFRWTSGRLQGYEQYF

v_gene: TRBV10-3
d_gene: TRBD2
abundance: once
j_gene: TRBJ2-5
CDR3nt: TGTGCCATCAGTGAGAGGCGGGAGTATGGGCAGTACTTC
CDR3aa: CAISERREYGQYF

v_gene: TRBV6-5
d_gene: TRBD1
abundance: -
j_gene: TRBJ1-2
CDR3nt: TGTGCCACAACGTACACTAAGACAGGGGTCTATGGCTACACCTTC
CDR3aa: CATTYTKTGVYGYTF

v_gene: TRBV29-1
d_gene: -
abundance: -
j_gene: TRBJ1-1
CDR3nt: TGCAGCGCGAATGAGGATCTCTGGGTCACTGAAGCTTTCTTT
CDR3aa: CSANEDLWVTEAFF

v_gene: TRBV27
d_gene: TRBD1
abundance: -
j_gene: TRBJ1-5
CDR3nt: TGTGCCAGCAGTTCCCGACAGGGCGTCCAGCCCCAGCATTTT
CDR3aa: CASSSRQGVQPQHF